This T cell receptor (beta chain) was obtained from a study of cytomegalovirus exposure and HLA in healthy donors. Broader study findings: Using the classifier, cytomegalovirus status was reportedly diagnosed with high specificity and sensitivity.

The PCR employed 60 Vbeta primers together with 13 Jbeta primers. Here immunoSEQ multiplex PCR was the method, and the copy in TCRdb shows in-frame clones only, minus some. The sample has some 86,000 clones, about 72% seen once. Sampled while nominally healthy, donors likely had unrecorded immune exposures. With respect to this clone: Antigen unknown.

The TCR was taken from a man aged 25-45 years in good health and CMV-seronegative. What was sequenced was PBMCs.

Written as DNA, the CDR3 is TGTGCCAGCAGTTATTCGGCAGGCCCAGGTCAGCCCCAGCATTTT. Its translation is CASSYSAGPGQPQHF. The chain links TRBV27 to TRBJ1-5; D remains ambiguous. V was pared by 4 bases and J by 6 bases, with 16 bases between. In germline, CDR1 is MNHEY, CDR2 SMNVEV (reference sequence). The CDR3 extends over 15 amino acids.